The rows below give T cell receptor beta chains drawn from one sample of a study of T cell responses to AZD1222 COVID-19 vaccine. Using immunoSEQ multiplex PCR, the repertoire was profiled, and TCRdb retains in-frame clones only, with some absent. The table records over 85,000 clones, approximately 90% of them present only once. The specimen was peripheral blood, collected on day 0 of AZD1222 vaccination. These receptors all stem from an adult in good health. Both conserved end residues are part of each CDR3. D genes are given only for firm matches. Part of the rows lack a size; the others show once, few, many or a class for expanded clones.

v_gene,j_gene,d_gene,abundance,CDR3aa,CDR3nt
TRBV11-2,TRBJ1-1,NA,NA,CASSATRNTEAFF,TGTGCCAGCAGCGCTACACGAAACACTGAAGCTTTCTTT
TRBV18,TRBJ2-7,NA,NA,CASSPPKGYEQYF,TGTGCCAGCTCACCCCCCAAGGGCTACGAGCAGTACTTC
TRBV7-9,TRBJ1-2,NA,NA,CASRSTSANYGYTF,TGTGCCAGCAGATCTACCTCTGCAAACTATGGCTACACCTTC
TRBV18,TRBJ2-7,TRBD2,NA,CASSPPDAPGGQYF,TGTGCCAGCTCACCACCGGATGCCCCGGGGGGGCAGTACTTC
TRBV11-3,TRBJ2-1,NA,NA,CASSRESYNEQFF,TGTGCCAGCAGCAGGGAATCCTACAATGAGCAGTTCTTC
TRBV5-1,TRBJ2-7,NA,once,CASSLARLRAYLAHYEQYF,TGCGCCAGCAGCTTGGCCCGCCTCCGGGCTTACCTGGCCCACTACGAGCAGTACTTC
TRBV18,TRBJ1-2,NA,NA,CASSPEVNYGYTF,TGTGCCAGCTCACCGGAAGTTAACTATGGCTACACCTTC
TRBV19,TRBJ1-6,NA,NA,CASSVGRDSPLHF,TGTGCCAGTAGTGTCGGACGGGATTCACCCCTCCACTTT
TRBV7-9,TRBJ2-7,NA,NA,CASSFFSRNEQYF,TGTGCCAGCAGCTTCTTTAGCCGAAACGAGCAGTACTTC
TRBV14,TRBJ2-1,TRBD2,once,CASSQETGAGGGNEQFF,TGTGCCAGCAGCCAAGAAACGGGAGCGGGAGGGGGCAATGAGCAGTTCTTC
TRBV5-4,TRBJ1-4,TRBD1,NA,CASSFRARTGATNEKLFF,TGTGCCAGCAGCTTTCGGGCCCGGACAGGAGCAACTAATGAAAAACTGTTTTTT
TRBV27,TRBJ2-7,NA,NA,CATVDGNSYEQYF,TGTGCCACCGTCGACGGGAATTCCTACGAGCAGTACTTC
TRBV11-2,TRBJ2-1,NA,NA,CASSFGANEQFF,TGTGCCAGCAGCTTCGGGGCCAATGAGCAGTTCTTC
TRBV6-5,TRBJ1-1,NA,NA,CASSYSAGAEAFF,TGTGCCAGCAGTTACTCGGCGGGGGCTGAAGCTTTCTTT
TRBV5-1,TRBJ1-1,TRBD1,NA,CASSGTEEAFF,TGCGCCAGCAGTGGGACAGAAGAAGCTTTCTTT
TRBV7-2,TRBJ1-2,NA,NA,CASSLGGLGGYTF,TGTGCCAGCAGCTTAGGGGGTTTAGGCGGCTACACCTTC
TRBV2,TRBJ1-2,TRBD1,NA,CASSALIRGRHGYTF,TGTGCCAGCAGTGCCCTAATCAGGGGGCGGCATGGCTACACCTTC
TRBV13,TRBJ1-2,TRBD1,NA,CASSQGTANYGYTF,TGTGCCAGCAGCCAGGGGACAGCCAACTATGGCTACACCTTC
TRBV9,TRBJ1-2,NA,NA,CASSQSTGSYTF,TGTGCCAGCAGCCAAAGCACGGGGTCCTACACCTTC
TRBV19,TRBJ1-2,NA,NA,CASSLSRSELNYGYTF,TGTGCCAGTAGTCTTTCTAGATCCGAACTTAACTATGGCTACACCTTC
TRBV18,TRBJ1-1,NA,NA,CASSPPIGVPTEAFF,TGTGCCAGCTCACCACCAATAGGGGTCCCCACTGAAGCTTTCTTT
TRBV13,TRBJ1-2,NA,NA,CASSYPRHYGYTF,TGTGCCAGCAGCTACCCGAGGCACTATGGCTACACCTTC
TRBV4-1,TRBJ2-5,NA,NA,CASSHSSETQYF,TGCGCCAGCAGCCATAGCTCAGAGACCCAGTACTTC
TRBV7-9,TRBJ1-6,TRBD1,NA,CASSTRTGVVSPLHF,TGTGCCAGCAGCACCCGGACAGGGGTCGTATCACCCCTCCACTTT
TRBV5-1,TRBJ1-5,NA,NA,CASSFDYDQPQHF,TGCGCCAGCAGCTTTGATTACGATCAGCCCCAGCATTTT
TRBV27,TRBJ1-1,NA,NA,CASSLSVPGAGWNTEAFF,TGTGCCAGCAGTTTAAGTGTGCCGGGGGCGGGATGGAACACTGAAGCTTTCTTT
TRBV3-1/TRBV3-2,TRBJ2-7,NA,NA,CASSQGGQTEQYF,TGTGCCAGCAGCCAAGGGGGACAAACCGAGCAGTACTTC
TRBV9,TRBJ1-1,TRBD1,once,CASSEGQLSEAFF,TGTGCCAGCAGCGAGGGACAGTTATCTGAAGCTTTCTTT
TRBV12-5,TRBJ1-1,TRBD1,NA,CASGWRQGSTEAFF,TGTGCTAGTGGTTGGAGACAGGGGAGCACTGAAGCTTTCTTT
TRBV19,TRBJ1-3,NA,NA,CASSLGQGNTIYF,TGTGCCAGTAGCCTGGGGCAAGGAAACACCATATATTTT
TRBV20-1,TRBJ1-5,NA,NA,CSASNNDGTSLRSNQPQHF,TGCAGTGCTAGTAACAACGACGGGACATCCCTCCGGAGCAATCAGCCCCAGCATTTT
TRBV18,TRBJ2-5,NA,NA,CASSPLAKETQYF,TGTGCCAGCTCACCACTTGCCAAAGAGACCCAGTACTTC
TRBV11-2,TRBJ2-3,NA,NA,CASSLGRARDTQYF,TGTGCCAGCAGCTTAGGGCGGGCCAGGGATACGCAGTATTTT
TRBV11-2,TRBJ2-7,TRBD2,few,CASSLSSGTYEQYF,TGTGCCAGCAGCTTATCTAGCGGGACGTACGAGCAGTACTTC
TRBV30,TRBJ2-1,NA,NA,CAGGRSSYNEQFF,TGTGCCGGGGGGAGATCTTCGTACAATGAGCAGTTCTTC
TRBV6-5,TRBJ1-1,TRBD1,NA,CASRDRALGTEAFF,TGTGCCAGCAGAGACAGGGCCTTGGGCACTGAAGCTTTCTTT
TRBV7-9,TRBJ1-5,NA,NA,CASSQGVGNQPQHF,TGTGCCAGCAGCCAGGGTGTGGGCAATCAGCCCCAGCATTTT
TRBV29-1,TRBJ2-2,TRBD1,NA,CSVVDRMNTGELFF,TGCAGCGTGGTGGACAGGATGAACACCGGGGAGCTGTTTTTT
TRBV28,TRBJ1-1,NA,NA,CASSPRGRVLYEAFF,TGTGCCAGCAGTCCCAGGGGTAGGGTGTTATATGAAGCTTTCTTT
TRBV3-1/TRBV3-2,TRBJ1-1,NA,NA,CASSQGGRSNTEAFF,TGTGCCAGCAGCCAAGGCGGCAGATCGAACACTGAAGCTTTCTTT
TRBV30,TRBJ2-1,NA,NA,CAWSVQFSGQKNENEQFF,TGTGCCTGGAGTGTACAATTTAGTGGCCAGAAGAACGAGAATGAGCAGTTCTTC
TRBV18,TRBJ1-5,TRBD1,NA,CASSKTGGNQPQHF,TGTGCCAGCTCAAAGACAGGGGGCAATCAGCCCCAGCATTTT
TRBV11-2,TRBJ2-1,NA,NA,CASSPPSNEQFF,TGTGCCAGCAGCCCCCCTAGTAATGAGCAGTTCTTC
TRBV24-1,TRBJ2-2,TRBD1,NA,CATRDTGGTGELFF,TGTGCCACCAGGGATACAGGGGGCACCGGGGAGCTGTTTTTT
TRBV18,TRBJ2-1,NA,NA,CASSPRGASEINEQFF,TGTGCCAGCTCACCACGGGGGGCTTCGGAGATAAATGAGCAGTTCTTC
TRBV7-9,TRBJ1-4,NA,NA,CASDLRRGEKLFF,TGTGCCTCCGACCTACGACGGGGAGAAAAACTGTTTTTT
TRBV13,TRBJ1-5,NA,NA,CASSAGQGRDSNQPQHF,TGTGCCAGCAGCGCGGGACAAGGGAGGGATAGCAATCAGCCCCAGCATTTT
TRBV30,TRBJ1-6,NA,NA,CAWSVGGTSPLHF,TGTGCCTGGAGTGTAGGGGGTACTTCACCCCTCCACTTT
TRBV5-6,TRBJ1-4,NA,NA,CASSFRVNEKLFF,TGTGCCAGCAGCTTCAGGGTGAATGAAAAACTGTTTTTT
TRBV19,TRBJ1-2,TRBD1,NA,CASSTTGTAYYGYTF,TGTGCCAGTAGTACAACCGGGACAGCTTACTATGGCTACACCTTC
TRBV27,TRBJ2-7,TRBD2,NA,CASSSRAGGHYEQYF,TGTGCCAGCAGTTCCCGGGCGGGGGGCCACTACGAGCAGTACTTC
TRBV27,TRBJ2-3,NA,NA,CASSLGSILTGAQYF,TGTGCCAGCAGTTTGGGCAGTATACTTACCGGCGCGCAGTATTTT
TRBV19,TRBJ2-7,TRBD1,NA,CASSGTGSYEQYF,TGTGCCAGCTCCGGGACAGGGTCCTACGAGCAGTACTTC
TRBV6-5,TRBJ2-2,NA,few,CASSYLLSTNTGELFF,TGTGCCAGCAGTTACTTATTATCAACCAACACCGGGGAGCTGTTTTTT
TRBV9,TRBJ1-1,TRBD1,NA,CASSVGTGALMNTEAFF,TGTGCCAGCAGCGTAGGGACAGGGGCGCTCATGAACACTGAAGCTTTCTTT